Given below is one T cell receptor (beta chain) in context. Its antigen is as yet unknown. TCRdb keeps only in-frame clones here, not all; method: immunoSEQ multiplex PCR. This table holds some 68,000 clones, approximately 95% found once. The length of the CDR3 is 16 residues. Germline assignment: CDR1 SGHRS and CDR2 YFSETQ. Trimming at V came to 5 bases and at J to 1 base, leaving 8 bases not matched to a gene. The sample originates from a study of CD4 T cells in relation to SARS-CoV-2 and coronaviruses. Study-level points and caveats: In around 60% of donors, memory CD4+ clonotypes crossrecognized SARS-CoV-2 and at least one common cold coronavirus spike.

CD4+ T cells from unexposed donors were obtained before the COVID-19 pandemic (2011-2018). Naive and memory CD4+ T cells came from enriched cryopreserved PBMCs. This rearrangement joins TRBV5-1 to TRBJ1-1, with 10 bases fitting TRBD1. The clonotype was recovered from a human donor in good health. Sequenced input: naive CD4+ T cells from PBMCs. As for subset: naive CD4+ T cells isolated by negative enrichment. The CDR3 sequence: CASRAADRGANTEAFF. CDR3 DNA sequence: TGCGCCAGCAGGGCCGCGGACAGGGGGGCGAACACTGAAGCTTTCTTT. The full variable domain, completed using reference TRBV5-1 and TRBJ1-1, is KAGVTQTPRYLIKTRGQQVTLSCSPISGHRSVSWYQQTPGQGLQFLFEYFSETQRNKGNFPGRFSGRQFSNSRSEMNVSTLELGDSALYLCASRAADRGANTEAFFGQGTRLTVV.